These 23 T cell receptor beta chains share one sample of origin, sequenced in a study of cytomegalovirus exposure and HLA in healthy donors. The PCR made use of 60 Vbeta and 13 Jbeta primers. The table came from immunoSEQ multiplex PCR; TCRdb's copy has only in-frame clones and leaves some out. The sample includes hundreds of thousands of clones, just over 70% of them seen just once. Sequencing was carried out using PBMCs. These receptors were taken from a female donor in good health and CMV-seronegative.

The CDR3 nucleotides read TGTGCCAGTAGTATGGCCCTAGGGACTTCTCGACCTTCCTACGAGCAGTACTTC. Its translation is CASSMALGTSRPSYEQYF. The gene calls are TRBV19 and TRBJ2-7, with D tentatively TRBD2 (6 bases). Trimming took 3 bases from V and 1 from J, leaving 22 bases between them. The CDR3 is 18 residues long. Germline-derived CDR1 and CDR2 are LNHDA and SQIVND (reference sequence).

This chain joins TRBV5-1 and TRBJ2-3; 11 bases line up with TRBD2. The CDR3 has 14 amino acids. Germline V lookup: CDR1 SGHRS, CDR2 YFSETQ. Trimming at V came to 1 base and at J to 7 bases, leaving 2 bases not matched to a gene. CDR3 protein: CASSLTSGRYTQYF. The CDR3 nucleotides read TGCGCCAGCAGCTTGACTAGCGGGAGATATACGCAGTATTTT.

This clone was counted between two and nine times. The chain recombines TRBV28 with TRBJ1-1, with 7 bases that match TRBD1. This CDR3 is built from 15 residues. V lost 3 bases to trimming and J lost 0 bases; unmatched junction nucleotides: 4. The germline gives CDR1 MDHEN, CDR2 SYDVKM. In nucleotides, the CDR3 is TGTGCCAGCAGTTTTGTAGACAGGGTGAACACTGAAGCTTTCTTT. Protein product: CASSFVDRVNTEAFF.

This clone was counted between two and nine times. The rearrangement uses TRBV5-1 and TRBJ2-7, with 9 bases aligning to TRBD2. The CDR3 is 15 residues long. V trimming: 0 bases; J trimming: 3 bases; junction bases outside the gene matches: 4. CDR1 is SGHRS, CDR2 YFSETQ, per germline. As DNA, the CDR3 is TGCGCCAGCAGCTTGGTAGGGCGGGAGGGCTACGAGCAGTACTTC. Translating it yields CASSLVGREGYEQYF.

V usage is TRBV27 and J usage is TRBJ1-5, with D possibly matching TRBD1 (6 bases). CDR3 size: 14 residues. CDR1 is MNHEY and CDR2 is SMNVEV in the germline V gene (reference sequence). V lost 5 bases, J lost 5 bases, and 13 bases lay in between. CDR3 sequence: CASSLVQGDQPQHF. CDR3 DNA: TGTGCCAGCAGTCTAGTACAGGGTGATCAGCCCCAGCATTTT.

The chain joins TRBV11-3 to TRBJ2-7; D is possibly TRBD2 (6 bases). Germline V gives CDR1 SGHNT, CDR2 YENEEA. The V end lost 2 bases, the J end lost 0 bases, and 14 bases lay between the germline ends. The CDR3 has 16 residues. CDR3 nucleotides: TGTGCCAGCAGCTTACGAGGGTTGGACTACTCCTACGAGCAGTACTTC. This translates into CASSLRGLDYSYEQYF. The full variable domain, in which reference TRBV11-3 and TRBJ2-7 provide the parts outside the CDR3, is EAGVVQSPRYKIIEKKQPVAFWCNPISGHNTLYWYLQNLGQGPELLIRYENEEAVDDSQLPKDRFSAERLKGVDSTLKIQPAELGDSAVYLCASSLRGLDYSYEQYFGPGTRLTVT.

The CDR3 loop is CASRKGRGNTDTQYF. CDR3 bases: TGTGCCAGCCGAAAAGGGAGGGGCAACACAGATACGCAGTATTTT. V and J are TRBV7-2 and TRBJ2-3, with 7 bases lining up with TRBD2. Per germline, CDR1 SGHTA and CDR2 FQGNSA. The V segment lost 8 bases and the J segment 2 bases; nucleotides outside the gene matches: 10. CDR3 length: 15 amino acids.

This clone occurred once. The V and J genes are TRBV18 and TRBJ1-5, with no clear D. Trimming removed 1 base at V and 2 bases at J, with 18 bases between. Germline lookup yields CDR1 KGHSH and CDR2 LQKENI. The CDR3 is 18 amino acids. CDR3 loop: CASSPRRTDFVGNQPQHF. The CDR3 DNA reads TGTGCCAGCTCACCACGGCGCACGGACTTTGTCGGCAATCAGCCCCAGCATTTT.

The chain couples TRBV5-5 to TRBJ2-1, with 9 bases aligning to TRBD1. Germline V gives CDR1 SGHKS, CDR2 YYEKEE (reference sequence). The CDR3 spans 15 residues. V shed 4 bases, J shed 3 bases, and the junction held 5 bases outside the gene matches. The CDR3 spells CASSRRDRDYNEQFF. The CDR3 nucleotides are TGTGCCAGCAGCCGCCGGGACAGGGACTACAATGAGCAGTTCTTC.

The genes are TRBV6-5 and TRBJ2-7, with no clear D. Germline values: CDR1 MNHEY, CDR2 SVGAGI. CDR3 size: 12 residues. The V end was cut by 6 bases, the J end by 3 bases, with 9 bases between. Here the CDR3 reads CASSFTGYEQYF. The CDR3 DNA follows: TGTGCCAGCAGCTTCACGGGCTACGAGCAGTACTTC.

The chain joins TRBV10-3 to TRBJ2-3; a possible D gene is TRBD1 (6 bases). Trimming cost V 11 bases and J 2 bases, with 17 bases left between them. CDR3 length equals 14 residues. Germline loops: CDR1 ENHRY, CDR2 SYGVKD. CDR3 DNA sequence: TGTGCCGTCTCTTGGACAGATAACACAGATACGCAGTATTTT. Translating it yields CAVSWTDNTDTQYF.

This sequence joins TRBV5-1 and TRBJ2-1; a possible D gene is TRBD1 (7 bases). Trimming stripped 4 bases from V and 8 bases from J, with 16 bases between. CDR1 is SGHRS and CDR2 is YFSETQ in the germline V gene. The CDR3 covers 14 residues. The CDR3 nucleotides are TGCGCCAGCAGCCCCAAGGGGGCGGGGCATGAGCAGTTCTTC. Translating it yields CASSPKGAGHEQFF.

V usage is TRBV5-5 and J usage is TRBJ1-5; D is possibly TRBD1 (6 bases). CDR3 size: 15 residues. The V end was cut by 4 bases, the J end by 1 base, with 12 bases between. Per the germline V gene, CDR1 is SGHKS and CDR2 is YYEKEE (reference sequence). The CDR3 reads CASSRSQGSNQPQHF. The CDR3 DNA sequence: TGTGCCAGCAGCCGCTCACAGGGCAGCAATCAGCCCCAGCATTTT.

The chain combines TRBV28 with TRBJ2-3; D is uncertain. CDR1 and CDR2 from the germline V gene are MDHEN and SYDVKM. The CDR3 consists of 13 residues. V was shortened by 3 bases and J by 2 bases, with 6 bases between the two germline ends. CDR3 coding DNA: TGTGCCAGCAGTTTTCAGTCCACAGATACGCAGTATTTT. Translating gives CASSFQSTDTQYF.

The chain recombines TRBV7-2 with TRBJ1-1; 7 nucleotides agree with TRBD1. V gave up 5 bases and J gave up 5 bases; unmatched junction bases: 5. The CDR3 runs to 13 residues. The V gene's germline CDR1 is SGHTA and CDR2 FQGNSA. The CDR3, as DNA: TGTGCCAGCAGCATACAGGGGCGGACTGAAGCTTTCTTT. It codes for CASSIQGRTEAFF.

The chain joins TRBV5-6 to TRBJ1-6, with 8 nucleotides matching TRBD1. The CDR3 has 14 residues. Trimming cost V 5 bases and J 8 bases; bases outside gene matches: 6. Looked up from germline, CDR1 is SGHDT and CDR2 is YYEEEE. The CDR3 loop is CASSSDRGYSPLHF. CDR3 bases: TGTGCCAGCAGTTCTGACAGGGGATATTCACCCCTCCACTTT.

The V call is TRBV5-6, the J call TRBJ1-4; D unresolved. Trimming took 3 bases from V and 10 from J, leaving 28 bases between them. Germline V gene data show CDR1 as SGHDT and CDR2 as YYEEEE. The CDR3 is 18 amino acids. The CDR3 bases are TGTGCCAGCAGCTATTTACGCGGAAGAGGGTCCTACCTCGGAAAACTGTTTTTT. Amino acids: CASSYLRGRGSYLGKLFF.

This chain links TRBV5-1 with TRBJ2-7; maybe TRBD2 (6 bases). The CDR3 extends over 13 amino acids. V was trimmed by 5 bases and J by 3 bases, leaving 12 bases between them. The V gene's germline CDR1 is SGHRS and CDR2 YFSETQ. This CDR3 is CASRSLGGYEQYF. In DNA form, the CDR3 reads TGCGCCAGCAGATCCCTGGGGGGCTACGAGCAGTACTTC.

This chain connects TRBV28 to TRBJ1-2; no firm D call. The V gene lost 4 bases and the J gene lost 4 bases, with 16 bases spanning the gap. Germline V gives CDR1 MDHEN, CDR2 SYDVKM. The CDR3 is 15 residues long. The CDR3, as DNA: TGTGCCAGCAGTTCTACTGGGCAGAAATTCTATGGCTACACCTTC. It specifies CASSSTGQKFYGYTF.

The chain carries TRBV5-4 and TRBJ2-5, with TRBD2 matching over 7 bases. This CDR3 spans 14 amino acids. The J segment lost 5 bases and the V segment lost 4 bases, leaving 8 bases of the junction unmatched. Germline V gene data show CDR1 as SGHNT and CDR2 as YYREEE (reference sequence). For the CDR3, the DNA is TGTGCCAGCAGCGCATTTTTGGGGGGGGAGACCCAGTACTTC. Its protein is CASSAFLGGETQYF.

The chain recombines TRBV6-1 with TRBJ1-5, with TRBD1 identical over 10 bases. CDR3 length equals 15 residues. The junction had 3 bases not matched to a gene; V was cut back by 1 base and J by 6 bases. From germline, CDR1 is MNHNS and CDR2 SASEGT. The CDR3 DNA reads TGTGCCAGCAGTGAAGGACAGGGGGCAAGTCAGCCCCAGCATTTT. This encodes CASSEGQGASQPQHF.

For this clone: The sample carries other DNA sequences with the same CDR3. The chain carries TRBV28 and TRBJ2-7; a possible D gene is TRBD1 (6 bases). Germline CDR1 MDHEN, CDR2 SYDVKM. The CDR3 loop spans 12 amino acids. V dropped 2 bases and J dropped 4 bases, with 6 bases sitting between them. CDR3 amino acids: CASSLQGYEQYF. As DNA, the CDR3 is TGTGCCAGCAGTTTACAGGGGTACGAGCAGTACTTC.

J is TRBJ2-1 and V is TRBV7-8; 12 bases align to TRBD1. This CDR3 has 18 residues. V was pared by 5 bases and J by 2 bases, with 10 bases of the junction left unmatched. Germline V lookup: CDR1 SGHVS, CDR2 FQNEAQ. The chain's CDR3 is CASSPGTGGAWAYNEQFF. Here the CDR3 DNA reads TGTGCCAGCAGCCCCGGGACAGGGGGCGCGTGGGCCTACAATGAGCAGTTCTTC. The full variable domain, in which reference TRBV7-8 and TRBJ2-1 provide the parts outside the CDR3, is GAGVSQSPRYKVAKRGQDVALRCDPISGHVSLFWYQQALGQGPEFLTYFQNEAQLDKSGLPSDRFFAERPEGSVSTLKIQRTQQEDSAVYLCASSPGTGGAWAYNEQFFGPGTRLTVL.